The rows below give T cell receptor beta chains drawn from one sample of a study of cytomegalovirus exposure and HLA in healthy donors. The protocol was immunoSEQ multiplex PCR, while the TCRdb copy is restricted to in-frame clones and leaves out a portion. Of roughly 140,000 clones listed, 60% to 85% are singletons. The sequencing input was PBMCs. The source is a middle-aged man in good health and CMV-seropositive. CDR3s include the opening cysteine and the closing phenylalanine or tryptophan. The D gene is left open where the match is weak. Rows may omit the clone size; those that give it use once, few, many or a size class.

d_call cdr3_length clone_size j_call v_call cdr3_nt cdr3_aa
NA 15 few TRBJ2-5 TRBV5-1 TGCGCCAGCAGCAACAGGTTCAGCGGGTCGGAGACCCAGTACTTC CASSNRFSGSETQYF
TRBD1 14 NA TRBJ1-1 TRBV18 TGTGCCAGCTCACCTCCAGGGGGCAGGACTGAAGCTTTCTTT CASSPPGGRTEAFF
TRBD1 14 NA TRBJ1-2 TRBV15 TGTGCCACCAGCATGGGGACAGGGGACTATGGCTACACCTTC CATSMGTGDYGYTF
NA 12 NA TRBJ1-2 TRBV2 TGTGCCAGCAGTGTAACGGGCTATGGCTACACCTTC CASSVTGYGYTF
TRBD1 13 NA TRBJ2-1 TRBV10-3 TGTGCCATCAGTGGGGACAGTCAGGGGGAGCAGTTCTTC CAISGDSQGEQFF
TRBD1 14 NA TRBJ2-4 TRBV5-4 TGTGCCAGCAGACAGGACAGGAACAAAAACATTCAGTACTTC CASRQDRNKNIQYF
TRBD1 16 NA TRBJ1-6 TRBV5-1 TGCGCCAGCAGCTCATACTGGACAGGGGATAATTCACCCCTCCACTTT CASSSYWTGDNSPLHF
TRBD1 13 NA TRBJ2-7 TRBV5-1 TGCGCCAGCGCAGGGACAGACCACTACGAGCAGTACTTC CASAGTDHYEQYF
TRBD2 15 NA TRBJ2-7 TRBV5-1 TGCGCCAGCAGCTTGGAACTAGCGGGAGTGTGGGAGCAGTACTTC CASSLELAGVWEQYF
NA 10 few TRBJ2-7 TRBV20-1 TGCAGTGCTAGGAGGTACGAGCAGTACTTC CSARRYEQYF
NA 13 NA TRBJ1-2 TRBV6-1 TGTGCCAGCAGTGGGGCAGGGTGGCATGGCTACACCTTC CASSGAGWHGYTF
NA 13 once TRBJ2-6 TRBV18 TGTGCCAGCTCCCCCTCCGGGGCCAACGTCCTGACTTTC CASSPSGANVLTF
NA 15 NA TRBJ2-3 TRBV18 TGTGCCAGCTCACCACCTTCAGGGAGCACAGATACGCAGTATTTT CASSPPSGSTDTQYF
NA 11 NA TRBJ1-3 TRBV20-1 TGCAGTGCTAGCGGTGGAAACACCATATATTTT CSASGGNTIYF
TRBD1 14 NA TRBJ1-1 TRBV19 TGTGCCAGTAGGAGGACAGGGAGTTACACTGAAGCTTTCTTT CASRRTGSYTEAFF
NA 14 once TRBJ2-7 TRBV7-2 TGTGCCAGCAGCCCAGGGCCCGGTTACCACGAGCAGTACTTC CASSPGPGYHEQYF
NA 13 NA TRBJ1-2 TRBV10-3 TGTGCCATCAGTGGGTCTCTCAGCTATGGCTACACCTTC CAISGSLSYGYTF
TRBD2 14 NA TRBJ2-7 TRBV9 TGTGCCAGCAGCGTGGGACTAGCGCGCCACGAGCAGTACTTC CASSVGLARHEQYF
NA 15 NA TRBJ1-2 TRBV30 TGTGCCTGGAGGGGGGCCCCCTCCTCTACCGGGGGCTACACCTTC CAWRGAPSSTGGYTF
TRBD2 15 NA TRBJ2-1 TRBV7-3 TGTGCCAGCAGCCCGTCTAGCGGGAGAGTCAATGAGCAGTTCTTC CASSPSSGRVNEQFF
NA 12 NA TRBJ1-1 TRBV30 TGTGCCTGGAGTAATCAAAACACTGAAGCTTTCTTT CAWSNQNTEAFF
NA 15 few TRBJ2-1 TRBV5-6 TGTGCCAGCAGCTTGTCGTCAGGGGTTTACAATGAGCAGTTCTTC CASSLSSGVYNEQFF
TRBD2 14 NA TRBJ2-5 TRBV6-1 TGTGCCAGCAGTGAGGGAAGCGGGAGTGAGACCCAGTACTTC CASSEGSGSETQYF
TRBD1 14 NA TRBJ1-5 TRBV27 TGTGCCAGCAGTCCGGACAGGAGCAATCAGCCCCAGCATTTT CASSPDRSNQPQHF
NA 17 few TRBJ2-2 TRBV5-4 TGTGCCAGCAGCCGGGCAGCGCGAGGGGGAAACACCGGGGAGCTGTTTTTT CASSRAARGGNTGELFF
TRBD1 14 NA TRBJ2-7 TRBV7-9 TGTGCCAGCAGCTTGGGACAGGGGACCTACGAGCAGTACTTC CASSLGQGTYEQYF
TRBD1 15 NA TRBJ1-1 TRBV29-1 TGCAGCGTTTCCCGGGACAGGGGATCGAACACTGAAGCTTTCTTT CSVSRDRGSNTEAFF
NA 14 NA TRBJ1-5 TRBV6-1 TGTGCCAGCAGTGAGGCAGGGCCCCAACAGCCCCAGCATTTT CASSEAGPQQPQHF
TRBD1 14 NA TRBJ2-7 TRBV18 TGTGCCAGCTCGGGGACAGGACCCGCCTACGAGCAGTACTTC CASSGTGPAYEQYF
TRBD1 13 NA TRBJ2-7 TRBV6-5 TGTGCCAGCAGTAAACAGGGGAAGTACGAGCAGTACTTC CASSKQGKYEQYF
NA 14 few TRBJ2-7 TRBV5-6 TGTGCCAGCAGCTTACCGGGAATAGGGTACGAGCAGTACTTC CASSLPGIGYEQYF
NA 11 NA TRBJ2-5 TRBV5-1 TGCGCCAGCAGCTTTCAGGAGACCCAGTACTTC CASSFQETQYF
TRBD1 12 few TRBJ2-7 TRBV5-1 TGCGCCAGCAGCCTGACAGGGGAAGGACCGTACTTC CASSLTGEGPYF
TRBD2 16 NA TRBJ2-5 TRBV28 TGTGCCAGCAGTCCTGGACTAGCGGGAGTCGGAGAGACCCAGTACTTC CASSPGLAGVGETQYF
NA 16 NA TRBJ2-3 TRBV10-1 TGCGCCAGCAGTGAGTCACTAGGTCTGAGCACAGATACGCAGTATTTT CASSESLGLSTDTQYF
NA 13 NA TRBJ1-2 TRBV28 TGTGCCAGCAGCGAGGACACATACTATGGCTACACCTTC CASSEDTYYGYTF
NA 14 few TRBJ1-1 TRBV5-4 TGTGCCAGCAGCTTGGACAGGGTGGCCACTGAAGCTTTCTTT CASSLDRVATEAFF
TRBD2 15 NA TRBJ2-7 TRBV7-8 TGTGCCAGCAGCTTAGTACCTAGCGGGAGCTACGAGCAGTACTTC CASSLVPSGSYEQYF
NA 16 NA TRBJ1-4 TRBV25-1 TGTGCCAGCAGAGCCTCGATTAGCGGGGGCGGTGAAAAACTGTTTTTT CASRASISGGGEKLFF
NA 13 NA TRBJ2-2 TRBV5-1 TGCGCCAGCATAGAAACGAACACCGGGGAGCTGTTTTTT CASIETNTGELFF
TRBD2 14 few TRBJ2-3 TRBV5-1 TGCGCCAGCAGCTTGGTAGCGGGAGGGAATACGCAGTATTTT CASSLVAGGNTQYF
TRBD2 16 once TRBJ2-3 TRBV28 TGTGCCAGCAGTTATGTCGGGAGGGTCCCTACAGATACGCAGTATTTT CASSYVGRVPTDTQYF
NA 13 NA TRBJ2-7 TRBV11-2 TGTGCCAGCAGCCCGTCCCCGGGCTACGAGCAGTACTTC CASSPSPGYEQYF